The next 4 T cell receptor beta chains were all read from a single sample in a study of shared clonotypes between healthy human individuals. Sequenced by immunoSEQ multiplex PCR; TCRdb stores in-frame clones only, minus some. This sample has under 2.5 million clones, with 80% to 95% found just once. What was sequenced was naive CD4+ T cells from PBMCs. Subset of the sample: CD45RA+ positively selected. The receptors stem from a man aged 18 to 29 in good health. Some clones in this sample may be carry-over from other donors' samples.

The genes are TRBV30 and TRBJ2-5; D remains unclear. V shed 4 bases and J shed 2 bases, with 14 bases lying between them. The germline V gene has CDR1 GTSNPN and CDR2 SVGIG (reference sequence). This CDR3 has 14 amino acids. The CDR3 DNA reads TGTGCCTGGAATCGGTGGGGAATACAAGAGACCCAGTACTTC. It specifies CAWNRWGIQETQYF.

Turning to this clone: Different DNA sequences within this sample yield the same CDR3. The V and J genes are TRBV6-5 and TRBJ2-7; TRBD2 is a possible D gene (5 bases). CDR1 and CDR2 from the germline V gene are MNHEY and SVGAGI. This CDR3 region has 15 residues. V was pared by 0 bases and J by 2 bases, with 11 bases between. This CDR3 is CASSYSGGWAYEQYF. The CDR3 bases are TGTGCCAGCAGTTACTCGGGCGGGTGGGCCTACGAGCAGTACTTC.

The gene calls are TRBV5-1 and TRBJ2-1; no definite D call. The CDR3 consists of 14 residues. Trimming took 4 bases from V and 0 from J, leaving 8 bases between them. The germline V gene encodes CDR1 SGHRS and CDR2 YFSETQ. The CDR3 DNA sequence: TGCGCCAGCAGCATGCCAGACTCCTACAATGAGCAGTTCTTC. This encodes CASSMPDSYNEQFF.

The CDR3 coding sequence is TGTGCCAGCAGTCAGGGACTTAACACTGAAGCTTTCTTT. This encodes CASSQGLNTEAFF. The chain has TRBV25-1 and TRBJ1-1, with D possibly matching TRBD1 (5 bases). The germline V gene encodes CDR1 MGHDK and CDR2 SYGVNS. V gave up 5 bases and J gave up 2 bases, with 9 bases separating them. There are 13 residues in the CDR3.